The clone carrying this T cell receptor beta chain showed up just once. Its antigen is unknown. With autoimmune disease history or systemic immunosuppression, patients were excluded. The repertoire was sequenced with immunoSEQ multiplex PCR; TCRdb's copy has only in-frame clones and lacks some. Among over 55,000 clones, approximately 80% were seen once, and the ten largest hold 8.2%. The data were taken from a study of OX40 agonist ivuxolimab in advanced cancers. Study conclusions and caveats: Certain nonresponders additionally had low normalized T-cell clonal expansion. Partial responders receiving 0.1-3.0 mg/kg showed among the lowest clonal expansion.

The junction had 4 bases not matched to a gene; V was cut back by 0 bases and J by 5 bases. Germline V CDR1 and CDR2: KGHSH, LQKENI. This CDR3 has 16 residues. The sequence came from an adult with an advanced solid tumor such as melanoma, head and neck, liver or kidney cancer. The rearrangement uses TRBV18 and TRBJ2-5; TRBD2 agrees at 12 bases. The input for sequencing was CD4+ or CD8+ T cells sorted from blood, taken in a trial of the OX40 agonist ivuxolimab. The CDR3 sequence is CASSPPGLAGGETQYF. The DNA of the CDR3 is TGTGCCAGCTCACCACCAGGCCTAGCGGGAGGGGAGACCCAGTACTTC. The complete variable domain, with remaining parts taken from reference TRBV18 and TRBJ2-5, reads NAGVMQNPRHLVRRRGQEARLRCSPMKGHSHVYWYRQLPEEGLKFMVYLQKENIIDESGMPKERFSAEFPKEGPSILRIQQVVRGDSAAYFCASSPPGLAGGETQYFGPGTRLLVL.